One T cell receptor (beta chain) is described in this entry. What it binds is not known. This table comes from immunoSEQ multiplex PCR, and its TCRdb copy is limited to in-frame clones, with some not included. The top ten clones hold around 6% of a sample with roughly 98,000 clones, about 90% of them seen once. These data belong to a study of cytomegalovirus exposure and HLA in healthy donors. The donors were part of the 120-subject validation cohort, which stood apart from the roughly 670-subject first cohort. Findings of the study overall: Despite most TCR sequences being rare, some public TCRs occurred in many donors. 150 to 200 TCR beta chains were listed as cytomegalovirus-associated. A few of the chains that were CMV-associated were confirmed in vitro to be specific for CMV antigens.

Germline trimming cut 4 bases from V and 2 bases from J; bases unmatched to any gene: 5. Germline V lookup: CDR1 SGHRS, CDR2 YFSETQ. The CDR3 is 16 amino acids. Sequencing input: PBMCs. V is TRBV5-1 and J is TRBJ2-3; 12 nucleotides align to TRBD2. This receptor was obtained from a man younger than 35 in good health and CMV-seropositive. Here the CDR3 DNA reads TGCGCCAGCAGCCCGGGACTAGCGGGTATCACAGATACGCAGTATTTT. This codes for CASSPGLAGITDTQYF. Using reference TRBV5-1 and TRBJ2-3 for the parts outside the CDR3, the full variable domain is KAGVTQTPRYLIKTRGQQVTLSCSPISGHRSVSWYQQTPGQGLQFLFEYFSETQRNKGNFPGRFSGRQFSNSRSEMNVSTLELGDSALYLCASSPGLAGITDTQYFGPGTRLTVL.